The 21 T cell receptor beta chains below come from one sample, sequenced in a study of shared clonotypes between healthy human individuals. Naive CD8 populations comprised CD45RO-negative cells positively selected for CCR7, excluding terminally differentiated effector memory CD45RA+ cells. TCRdb's copy holds only in-frame clones and misses some; the assay was immunoSEQ multiplex PCR. The data contain around 1,900,000 clones, around 95% of them singletons. What was sequenced was naive CD8+ T cells from PBMCs. The receptors were gathered from a man younger than 35 in good health. Some clones in this sample may be carry-over from other donors' samples.

As for this clone: Other nucleotide sequences from this sample produce the same CDR3. The chain joins TRBV4-3 to TRBJ1-3; D ambiguous. V lost 1 base, J lost 0 bases, and 7 bases lay in between. Germline V gives CDR1 LGHNA, CDR2 YSLEER. This CDR3 is 15 amino acids long. DNA of the CDR3: TGCGCCAGCAGCCAAGGGGGAGGCTCTGGAAACACCATATATTTT. Its protein product is CASSQGGGSGNTIYF.

This rearrangement joins TRBV5-6 to TRBJ1-1, with a possible D match to TRBD1 (5 bases). Germline V gene lookup returns CDR1 SGHDT and CDR2 YYEEEE. The V end lost 3 bases, the J end lost 10 bases, and 13 bases lay between the germline ends. This CDR3 spans 12 amino acids. Written as DNA, the CDR3 is TGTGCCAGCAGCTCCGGGGCGGGCGGAGCTTTCTTT. It translates to CASSSGAGGAFF.

The V gene is TRBV6-8, the J gene TRBJ2-5; TRBD2 might be the D (6 bases). The CDR3 covers 14 residues. Trimming left V 5 bases short and J 5 bases short, with 15 bases between. The germline V gene encodes CDR1 MNHGY and CDR2 SAAAGT. The CDR3 spells CASSPGGYSETQYF. The CDR3 DNA is TGTGCCAGCAGTCCCGGGGGATACTCGGAGACCCAGTACTTC.

The chain uses TRBV10-2 and TRBJ2-7; 13 positions agree with TRBD2. Germline trimming cut 6 bases from V and 7 bases from J; bases unmatched to any gene: 9. Per germline, CDR1 WSHSY and CDR2 SAAADI. The CDR3 is made up of 15 amino acids. The CDR3 DNA sequence: TGCGCCAGCAGCTTGGGACTAGCGGGGCCCGAGGAGCAGTACTTC. Translated: CASSLGLAGPEEQYF.

The genes are TRBV14 and TRBJ2-7; 8 nucleotides align to TRBD1. The CDR3 sequence is 15 residues long. Germline values: CDR1 SGHDN, CDR2 FVKESK. Unmatched junction bases numbered 12, after V lost 4 bases and J lost 7 bases. The CDR3 reads CASSRAGGARGEQYF. The CDR3 DNA sequence: TGTGCCAGCAGCCGTGCAGGGGGCGCCAGGGGAGAGCAGTACTTC.

This sequence joins TRBV30 and TRBJ2-2; D not resolved. Between the trimmed V and J ends, which lost 3 bases and 0 bases, there was a span of 8 bases. In germline, CDR1 is GTSNPN, CDR2 SVGIG (reference sequence). The CDR3 runs to 14 residues. CDR3 region: CAWRGLANTGELFF. The CDR3 DNA reads TGTGCCTGGAGAGGGTTAGCGAACACCGGGGAGCTGTTTTTT. The full variable domain, rest sourced from reference TRBV30 and TRBJ2-2, is SQTIHQWPATLVQPVGSPLSLECTVEGTSNPNLYWYRQAAGRGLQLLFYSVGIGQISSEVPQNLSASRPQDRQFILSSKKLLLSDSGFYLCAWRGLANTGELFFGEGSRLTVL.

The V gene is TRBV19, the J gene TRBJ2-1, with D possibly TRBD2 on 5 matching bases. This CDR3 is built from 13 residues. Germline CDR1 LNHDA, CDR2 SQIVND (reference sequence). Trimming stripped 1 base from V and 5 bases from J, with 6 bases between. CDR3 region: CASSIGTHNEQFF. In nucleotides, the CDR3 is TGTGCCAGTAGTATAGGGACTCACAATGAGCAGTTCTTC. The full variable domain, rest sourced from reference TRBV19 and TRBJ2-1, is DGGITQSPKYLFRKEGQNVTLSCEQNLNHDAMYWYRQDPGQGLRLIYYSQIVNDFQKGDIAEGYSVSREKKESFPLTVTSAQKNPTAFYLCASSIGTHNEQFFGPGTRLTVL.

This chain links TRBV15 with TRBJ2-7; 7 nucleotides align to TRBD2. The CDR3 spans 14 residues. Germline CDR1 is LNHNV and CDR2 is YYDKDF (reference sequence). V was pared by 9 bases and J by 3 bases, with 11 bases of the junction left unmatched. Written as DNA, the CDR3 is TGTGCCACAAGCGGGGAAGCAGGGCTCTACGAGCAGTACTTC. Protein sequence: CATSGEAGLYEQYF. The full variable domain, with the rest looked up from reference TRBV15 and TRBJ2-7, is DAMVIQNPRYQVTQFGKPVTLSCSQTLNHNVMYWYQQKSSQAPKLLFHYYDKDFNNEADTPDNFQSRRPNTSFCFLDIRSPGLGDTAMYLCATSGEAGLYEQYFGPGTRLTVT.

The chain has TRBV27 and TRBJ2-3, with 8 bases matching TRBD2. The CDR3 runs to 17 residues. Germline V gene data show CDR1 as MNHEY and CDR2 as SMNVEV (reference sequence). The ends lost 1 base at V and 4 bases at J; junction bases unmatched: 10. The chain's CDR3 is CASSLFASGLAPDTQYF. In nucleotides, the CDR3 is TGTGCCAGCAGTTTATTTGCCTCTGGACTAGCTCCAGATACGCAGTATTTT.

The genes are TRBV28 and TRBJ2-7, with D maybe TRBD2 (5 bases). V lost 3 bases to trimming and J lost 3 bases, with 12 bases between them. Germline CDR1 MDHEN, CDR2 SYDVKM. The CDR3 has 14 residues. The CDR3 DNA sequence: TGTGCCAGCAGTTTGGCGGGTACCATCTACGAGCAGTACTTC. Its translation is CASSLAGTIYEQYF.

V usage is TRBV11-2 and J usage is TRBJ2-1; no definite D call. The CDR3 totals 15 residues. Germline V lookup: CDR1 SGHAT, CDR2 FQNNGV. Trimming cost V 1 base and J 6 bases, with 13 bases left between them. CDR3 DNA sequence: TGTGCCAGCAGCTTAGGCCCGTCGTCGGGCAATGAGCAGTTCTTC. Its translation: CASSLGPSSGNEQFF.

V and J are TRBV4-1 and TRBJ2-7; 10 bases are shared with TRBD2. In germline, CDR1 is MGHRA, CDR2 YSYEKL. The CDR3 has 15 residues. Losses at the gene ends were 4 bases for V and 3 bases for J; bases not matched to a gene: 6. The CDR3 DNA sequence: TGCGCCAGCAGCCTCGGACTAGCGGAGAACTACGAGCAGTACTTC. Its translation is CASSLGLAENYEQYF.

The rearrangement links TRBV6-5 to TRBJ2-7; perhaps D is TRBD1 or TRBD2 (5 bases each). Trimming took off 2 bases at V and 3 bases at J, with 14 bases between the two ends. Germline-derived CDR1 and CDR2 are MNHEY and SVGAGI. CDR3 length: 15 amino acids. CDR3 coding DNA: TGTGCCAGCAGTTACCGTACTAGGACAAGCTACGAGCAGTACTTC. Translated: CASSYRTRTSYEQYF.

V gene TRBV19 combines with J gene TRBJ2-3; no firm D call. Germline loops: CDR1 LNHDA, CDR2 SQIVND (reference sequence). This CDR3 is built from 15 residues. The ends were cut back, 3 bases at V and 0 bases at J, with 10 bases in the middle. The CDR3, as DNA: TGTGCCAGTAGTATCGCAGTCTCTAGCACAGATACGCAGTATTTT. As protein: CASSIAVSSTDTQYF.

This clone was recorded a few times. This chain joins TRBV25-1 and TRBJ1-1; D remains ambiguous. The CDR3 is 11 amino acids. V gave up 2 bases and J gave up 5 bases, with 3 bases separating them. Germline V gives CDR1 MGHDK, CDR2 SYGVNS. DNA for the CDR3: TGTGCCAGCAGTGAAAAGACTGAAGCTTTCTTT. Its translation is CASSEKTEAFF. Supplemented by reference TRBV25-1 and TRBJ1-1, the full variable domain reads EADIYQTPRYLVIGTGKKITLECSQTMGHDKMYWYQQDPGMELHLIHYSYGVNSTEKGDLSSESTVSRIRTEHFPLTLESARPSHTSQYLCASSEKTEAFFGQGTRLTVV.

The CDR3 DNA reads as TGTGCCAGCAGTGAGGGAAGGATGGGGTTTTCGGGTCAGCCCCAGCATTTT. It encodes CASSEGRMGFSGQPQHF. V usage is TRBV2 and J usage is TRBJ1-5; D gene unclear. The germline V and J ends were trimmed by 3 bases and 6 bases, with 21 bases remaining between them. The V gene's germline CDR1 is SNHLY and CDR2 FYNNEI. The CDR3 is 17 residues long.

The rearrangement uses TRBV7-2 and TRBJ2-1; weak D call: TRBD1 (6 bases). This CDR3 is 15 amino acids long. V was clipped by 6 bases and J by 2 bases, with 14 bases between them. Germline values: CDR1 SGHTA, CDR2 FQGNSA. In DNA, the CDR3 is TGTGCCAGCAGAAGTAGGACAGTAGCCTACAATGAGCAGTTCTTC. It yields the protein CASRSRTVAYNEQFF.

The rearrangement links TRBV29-1 to TRBJ2-7; D may correspond to TRBD1 or TRBD2 (6 bases each). Trimming stripped 3 bases from V and 0 bases from J, with 12 bases between. Germline values: CDR1 SQVTM, CDR2 ANQGSEA. There are 14 residues in the CDR3. The CDR3 DNA reads as TGCAGCGTTGACGGGGGCGGACCCTCCTACGAGCAGTACTTC. It is translated as CSVDGGGPSYEQYF.

The V and J genes are TRBV11-2 and TRBJ2-7; 7 nucleotides agree with TRBD1. The CDR3 has 12 residues. Per the germline V gene, CDR1 is SGHAT and CDR2 is FQNNGV. V lost 6 bases and J lost 6; bases outside the gene matches: 5. The CDR3 DNA sequence: TGTGCCAGCAGGCAAACAGGGGTCGAGCAGTACTTC. Its translation: CASRQTGVEQYF. Filled out from reference TRBV11-2 and TRBJ2-7, the complete variable domain reads EAGVAQSPRYKIIEKRQSVAFWCNPISGHATLYWYQQILGQGPKLLIQFQNNGVVDDSQLPKDRFSAERLKGVDSTLKIQPAKLEDSAVYLCASRQTGVEQYFGPGTRLTVT.

Comments on this clone: One end of the junction varies from germline; a read error may be responsible. Other DNA sequences within the sample encode an identical CDR3. The chain links TRBV4-1 to TRBJ2-1, with D tentatively TRBD2 (7 bases). The germline V gene has CDR1 MGHRA and CDR2 YSYEKL. CDR3 length: 15 residues. For the CDR3, the DNA is TGCGCCAGCAGCCAAGAATCGGGGGGCTACAATGAGCAATTCTTC. Amino acid sequence: CASSQESGGYNEQFF.

The V and J genes are TRBV5-6 and TRBJ2-7; 9 nucleotides align to TRBD2. This CDR3 comprises 15 residues. Trimming removed 4 bases from V and 2 bases from J; junction bases left unmatched: 7. Germline lookup yields CDR1 SGHDT and CDR2 YYEEEE. The CDR3 loop is CASSGGTSRTYEQYF. Written as DNA, the CDR3 is TGTGCCAGCAGCGGAGGGACTAGCCGGACCTACGAGCAGTACTTC.